This T cell receptor beta chain derives from a study of blood T cell repertoires in COVID-19. Study-wide context: T cells, B-cell-depleted T cells, or PBMCs supplied cDNA or gDNA.

The germline V gene has CDR1 MNHEY and CDR2 SVGAGI. This CDR3 has 14 residues. The ends lost 4 bases at V and 6 bases at J; junction bases unmatched: 5. In the authors' methods: Reference gene primer amplification gave nucleated cell count estimates. Here immunoSEQ multiplex PCR was the method, and the copy in TCRdb shows in-frame clones only, minus some. Clone size and the V and J calls come from that table; the DNA yielded D and trimming. Here the sample spans 120,000 or so clones, about 86% being singletons. This clone has a single count. This chain joins TRBV6-5 and TRBJ1-2; 10 nucleotides align to TRBD1. The origin of this receptor is a woman aged 45 to 65 with acute or convalescent COVID-19. Source material: peripheral blood. CDR3: CASSFSGTGDGYTF. As DNA, the CDR3 is TGTGCCAGCAGTTTCTCCGGGACAGGGGATGGCTACACCTTC.